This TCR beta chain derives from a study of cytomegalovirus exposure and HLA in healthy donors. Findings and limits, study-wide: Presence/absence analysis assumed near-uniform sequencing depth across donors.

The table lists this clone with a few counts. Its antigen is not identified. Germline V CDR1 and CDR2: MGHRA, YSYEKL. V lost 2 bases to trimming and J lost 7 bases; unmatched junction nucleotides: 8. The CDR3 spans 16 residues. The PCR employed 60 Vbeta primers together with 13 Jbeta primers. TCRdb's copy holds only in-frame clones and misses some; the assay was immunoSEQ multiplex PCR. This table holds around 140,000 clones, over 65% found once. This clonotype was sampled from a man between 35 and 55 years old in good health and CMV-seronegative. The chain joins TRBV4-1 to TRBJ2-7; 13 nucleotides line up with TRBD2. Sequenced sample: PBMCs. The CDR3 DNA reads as TGCGCCAGCAGCCAAATACTAGCGGGAGGGCCGAAAGAGCAGTACTTC. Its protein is CASSQILAGGPKEQYF.